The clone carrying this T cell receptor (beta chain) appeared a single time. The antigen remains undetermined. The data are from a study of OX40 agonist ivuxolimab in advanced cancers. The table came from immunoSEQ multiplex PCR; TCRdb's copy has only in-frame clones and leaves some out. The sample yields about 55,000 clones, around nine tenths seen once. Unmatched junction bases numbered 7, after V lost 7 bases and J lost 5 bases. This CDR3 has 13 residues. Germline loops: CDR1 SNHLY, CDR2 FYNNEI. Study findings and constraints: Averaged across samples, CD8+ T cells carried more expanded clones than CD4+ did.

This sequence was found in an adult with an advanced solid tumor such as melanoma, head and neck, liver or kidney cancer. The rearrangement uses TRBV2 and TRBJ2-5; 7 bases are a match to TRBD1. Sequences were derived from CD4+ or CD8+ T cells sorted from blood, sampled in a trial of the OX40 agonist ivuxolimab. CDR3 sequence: CASTWDSSETQYF. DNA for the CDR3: TGTGCCAGCACGTGGGACAGTTCTGAGACCCAGTACTTC.